This passage covers 29 T cell receptor beta chains from one sample sequenced in a study of long-term antiretroviral therapy in people with HIV. Sequencing relied on immunoSEQ assay v3.0, run at survey level. Measured with immunoSEQ multiplex PCR; TCRdb has only the in-frame clones, and not every one. The data show tens of thousands of clones, around 80% seen once. Sequences were derived from unsorted PBMCs, sampled 0.5 years after starting antiretroviral therapy. The receptors here all came from a man between 18 and 29 years old with HIV.

J is TRBJ2-7 and V is TRBV5-1; a weak D match, TRBD2 (7 bases). CDR1 is SGHRS, CDR2 YFSETQ, per germline. This CDR3 comprises 16 residues. Trimming shortened V by 3 bases and J by 5 bases, and 21 bases separated the two germline ends. This CDR3 reads CASSSTGGGSRNEQYF. The CDR3 bases are TGCGCCAGCAGCTCAACGGGGGGCGGGAGCCGGAACGAGCAGTACTTC.

The CDR3 sequence: CATSRTGTEAFF. The CDR3 DNA reads TGTGCCACCAGCAGGACAGGGACCGAAGCTTTCTTT. V usage is TRBV15 and J usage is TRBJ1-1; 7 positions match TRBD1. The V segment lost 3 bases and the J segment 8 bases; nucleotides outside the gene matches: 3. Per germline, CDR1 LNHNV and CDR2 YYDKDF (reference sequence). This CDR3 region has 12 residues. The full variable domain, rest sourced from reference TRBV15 and TRBJ1-1, is DAMVIQNPRYQVTQFGKPVTLSCSQTLNHNVMYWYQQKSSQAPKLLFHYYDKDFNNEADTPDNFQSRRPNTSFCFLDIRSPGLGDTAMYLCATSRTGTEAFFGQGTRLTVV.

In the case of this clone: Other DNA sequences in this sample translate to the same CDR3. The gene calls are TRBV4-3 and TRBJ1-5, with D perhaps matching TRBD1 (6 bases). Germline lookup yields CDR1 LGHNA and CDR2 YSLEER. The length of the CDR3 is 16 residues. The V end lost 0 bases, the J end lost 2 bases, and 11 bases lay between the germline ends. The CDR3 bases are TGCGCCAGCAGCCAAGATTTAAGGGGGGGCAATCAGCCCCAGCATTTT. It encodes CASSQDLRGGNQPQHF.

The chain combines TRBV19 with TRBJ2-7; tentatively, D is TRBD1 (6 bases). Germline loops: CDR1 LNHDA, CDR2 SQIVND (reference sequence). V lost 6 bases and J lost 0, with 12 bases in between. The CDR3 is 14 residues long. DNA for the CDR3: TGTGCCAGTAGCGTGACAGGAAGCTCCTACGAGCAGTACTTC. Its translation: CASSVTGSSYEQYF.

V gene TRBV19 combines with J gene TRBJ2-1, with D tentatively TRBD2 (6 bases). V was pared by 5 bases and J by 10 bases, with 15 bases between. The CDR3 has 13 residues. The germline CDR1 and CDR2 sequences are LNHDA and SQIVND (reference sequence). CDR3 sequence: CASSPGTPTEQFF. The CDR3 DNA sequence: TGTGCCAGTAGTCCCGGGACTCCAACCGAGCAGTTCTTC.

The V gene is TRBV6-5, the J gene TRBJ1-1; possible D gene TRBD1, 6 bases. There are 14 residues in the CDR3. Trimming pared 3 bases from V and 6 bases from J, leaving 14 bases between. Germline CDR1 and CDR2: MNHEY and SVGAGI. Written as DNA, the CDR3 is TGTGCCAGCAGTTATTTACGGGGGGGCGCTGAAGCTTTCTTT. This encodes CASSYLRGGAEAFF.

The V and J genes are TRBV7-2 and TRBJ1-2; no reliable D call. Trimming took 7 bases from V and 5 from J, leaving 23 bases between them. The germline V gene encodes CDR1 SGHTA and CDR2 FQGNSA. The CDR3 contains 16 residues. The CDR3 loop is CASNFPKLDTLYGYTF. Written as DNA, the CDR3 is TGTGCCAGCAACTTCCCTAAGCTGGATACCTTATATGGCTACACCTTC.

The count of this clone is one. The chain joins TRBV7-9 to TRBJ2-3, with D possibly matching TRBD2 (6 bases). V shed 2 bases and J shed 2 bases, with 14 bases lying between them. The CDR3 covers 16 residues. The germline gives CDR1 SEHNR, CDR2 FQNEAQ (reference sequence). CDR3: CASSLRAGLNTDTQYF. DNA of the CDR3: TGTGCCAGCAGCTTAAGGGCAGGACTAAACACAGATACGCAGTATTTT. The entire variable domain, with the rest obtained from reference TRBV7-9 and TRBJ2-3, is as follows: DTGVSQNPRHKITKRGQNVTFRCDPISEHNRLYWYRQTLGQGPEFLTYFQNEAQLEKSRLLSDRFSAERPKGSFSTLEIQRTEQGDSAMYLCASSLRAGLNTDTQYFGPGTRLTVL.

This sequence joins TRBV27 and TRBJ1-3, with D possibly matching TRBD1 (5 bases). From germline, CDR1 is MNHEY and CDR2 SMNVEV (reference sequence). The ends were cut back, 6 bases at V and 1 base at J, with 7 bases in the middle. The CDR3 contains 13 residues. The CDR3 nucleotides read TGTGCCAGCAGGACAGCGTCTGGAAACACCATATATTTT. It specifies CASRTASGNTIYF.

The rearrangement links TRBV11-1 to TRBJ2-1, with no clear D. Germline-derived CDR1 and CDR2 are SGHAT and FQDESV (reference sequence). The CDR3 has 13 amino acids. The V end lost 6 bases, the J end lost 3 bases, and 9 bases lay between the germline ends. The CDR3 region is CASSGGSYNEQFF. The CDR3 coding sequence is TGTGCCAGCAGTGGTGGCAGCTACAATGAGCAGTTCTTC.

The genes are TRBV5-4 and TRBJ2-2; D call uncertain. Germline lookup yields CDR1 SGHNT and CDR2 YYREEE (reference sequence). Trimming stripped 4 bases from V and 0 bases from J, with 13 bases between. This CDR3 spans 16 amino acids. CDR3 in amino acids: CASSRGGLANTGELFF. CDR3 coding DNA: TGTGCCAGCAGCCGAGGCGGCCTCGCGAACACCGGGGAGCTGTTTTTT.

This clone has only a few counts. The chain employs TRBV7-3 and TRBJ2-3, with 8 bases lining up with TRBD2. Germline CDR1 SGHTA, CDR2 FQGTGA. The CDR3 has 16 residues. V lost 5 bases and J lost 2; bases outside the gene matches: 9. The CDR3 nucleotides are TGTGCCAGCAGCCCTCGACTAGCGAGCAACACAGATACGCAGTATTTT. Its translation: CASSPRLASNTDTQYF. The full variable domain, with the rest looked up from reference TRBV7-3 and TRBJ2-3, is GAGVSQTPSNKVTEKGKYVELRCDPISGHTALYWYRQSLGQGPEFLIYFQGTGAADDSGLPNDRFFAVRPEGSVSTLKIQRTERGDSAVYLCASSPRLASNTDTQYFGPGTRLTVL.

The chain links TRBV19 to TRBJ2-6, with TRBD1 matching over 10 bases. Germline V lookup: CDR1 LNHDA, CDR2 SQIVND (reference sequence). V was pared by 4 bases and J by 1 base, with 1 base of the junction left unmatched. CDR3 length: 16 residues. CDR3 region: CASSRGQGSGANVLTF. DNA of the CDR3: TGTGCCAGTAGTAGGGGACAGGGGTCTGGGGCCAACGTCCTGACTTTC. Supplemented by reference TRBV19 and TRBJ2-6, the full variable domain reads DGGITQSPKYLFRKEGQNVTLSCEQNLNHDAMYWYRQDPGQGLRLIYYSQIVNDFQKGDIAEGYSVSREKKESFPLTVTSAQKNPTAFYLCASSRGQGSGANVLTFGAGSRLTVL.

This sequence joins TRBV7-2 and TRBJ2-3; D may be TRBD2 (5 bases). Germline V gives CDR1 SGHTA, CDR2 FQGNSA. V was pared by 5 bases and J by 2 bases, with 14 bases between. The CDR3 has 15 residues. In DNA form, the CDR3 reads TGTGCCAGCAGCCCCCAACGGGGTTACACAGATACGCAGTATTTT. This sequence encodes CASSPQRGYTDTQYF. Supplemented by reference TRBV7-2 and TRBJ2-3, the full variable domain reads GAGVSQSPSNKVTEKGKDVELRCDPISGHTALYWYRQSLGQGLEFLIYFQGNSAPDKSGLPSDRFSAERTGGSVSTLTIQRTQQEDSAVYLCASSPQRGYTDTQYFGPGTRLTVL.

The chain is built from TRBV27 and TRBJ1-3; D not certain. Trimming left V 6 bases short and J 2 bases short, with 11 bases between. The CDR3 covers 14 residues. The germline CDR1 and CDR2 sequences are MNHEY and SMNVEV (reference sequence). The CDR3 is CASSRRAAGNTIYF. The CDR3 DNA is TGTGCCAGCAGCAGAAGGGCCGCTGGAAACACCATATATTTT.

The V and J genes are TRBV7-9 and TRBJ2-7; D ambiguous. Germline-derived CDR1 and CDR2 are SEHNR and FQNEAQ (reference sequence). Trimming left V 4 bases short and J 4 bases short, with 11 bases between. CDR3 size: 13 residues. The CDR3 loop is CASSSSLRYEQYF. CDR3 bases: TGTGCCAGCAGCTCCTCCCTTAGATACGAGCAGTACTTC.

This chain links TRBV5-1 with TRBJ2-6; D may be TRBD1 (5 bases). Between the trimmed V and J ends, which lost 0 bases and 0 bases, there was a span of 7 bases. Germline V CDR1 and CDR2: SGHRS, YFSETQ. The CDR3 contains 16 residues. The CDR3 DNA reads as TGCGCCAGCAGCTTGGAGGGGCACTCTGGGGCCAACGTCCTGACTTTC. As protein: CASSLEGHSGANVLTF.

Concerning this clone itself: Other DNA sequences in the sample encode the same CDR3. The chain employs TRBV28 and TRBJ1-1; TRBD1 matches 7 bases. V lost 6 bases, J lost 8 bases, and 0 bases stayed unmatched. The germline V gene has CDR1 MDHEN and CDR2 SYDVKM. This CDR3 region has 10 residues. CDR3 residues: CASRDREAFF. CDR3 DNA: TGTGCCAGCAGGGACAGGGAAGCTTTCTTT.

The gene calls are TRBV7-9 and TRBJ1-1; 8 bases match TRBD1. J was trimmed by 1 base and V by 5 bases; bases with no gene match: 6. The CDR3 consists of 15 residues. Per the germline V gene, CDR1 is SEHNR and CDR2 is FQNEAQ (reference sequence). The CDR3 region is CASSVQGARNTEAFF. CDR3 coding DNA: TGTGCCAGCAGCGTCCAGGGGGCCCGGAACACTGAAGCTTTCTTT.

The CDR3 here is CASSLGGRGLEKLFF. The CDR3 DNA reads as TGTGCCAGCAGCTTAGGTGGCAGGGGCTTGGAAAAACTGTTTTTT. V is TRBV11-2 and J is TRBJ1-4; perhaps TRBD1 as D (6 bases). This CDR3 spans 15 amino acids. Germline CDR1 reads SGHAT; CDR2 reads FQNNGV. The ends were cut back, 1 base at V and 8 bases at J, with 14 bases in the middle.

The V and J genes are TRBV5-4 and TRBJ2-1; tentatively, D is TRBD2 (6 bases). Germline V gene sequence: CDR1 SGHNT, CDR2 YYREEE (reference sequence). This CDR3 has 16 residues. The V end was cut by 3 bases, the J end by 4 bases, with 17 bases between. CDR3 sequence reads: CASSSLEDYRYNEQFF. Written as DNA, the CDR3 is TGTGCCAGCAGCTCCCTCGAGGACTACAGATACAATGAGCAGTTCTTC.

The J gene is TRBJ2-3, the V gene TRBV7-3; 8 bases are shared with TRBD2. The CDR3 totals 16 residues. V dropped 4 bases and J dropped 0; count of bases not matched to a gene: 6. Per germline, CDR1 SGHTA and CDR2 FQGTGA. CDR3 loop: CASSSTGLGSTDTQYF. The CDR3 DNA reads TGTGCCAGCAGCTCCACGGGACTAGGTAGCACAGATACGCAGTATTTT.

The rearrangement uses TRBV7-2 and TRBJ2-7, with D perhaps TRBD1 (5 bases). Trimming left V 5 bases short and J 0 bases short, with 11 bases between. The CDR3 has 14 residues. From germline, CDR1 is SGHTA and CDR2 FQGNSA. CDR3 amino acids: CASSARALSYEQYF. Here the CDR3 DNA reads TGTGCCAGCAGCGCCAGGGCTCTCTCCTACGAGCAGTACTTC.

The genes are TRBV6-5 and TRBJ1-1, with D hard to call. Trimming cost V 2 bases and J 5 bases, with 15 bases left between them. This CDR3 spans 15 amino acids. Germline CDR1 reads MNHEY; CDR2 reads SVGAGI. The CDR3 protein is CASSYKAGSWTEAFF. CDR3 bases: TGTGCCAGCAGTTACAAGGCAGGATCGTGGACTGAAGCTTTCTTT.

The chain employs TRBV5-4 and TRBJ2-1, with a tentative D call TRBD1 (6 bases). This CDR3 spans 16 amino acids. Germline CDR1 is SGHNT and CDR2 is YYREEE (reference sequence). The V and J ends lost 2 bases and 2 bases respectively, with 14 bases between them. CDR3 residues: CASSFSGQTAYNEQFF. DNA for the CDR3: TGTGCCAGCAGCTTTAGTGGACAGACCGCCTACAATGAGCAGTTCTTC.

The chain uses TRBV5-4 and TRBJ2-5; D gene ambiguous. V was pared by 2 bases and J by 3 bases, with 8 bases between. The germline gives CDR1 SGHNT, CDR2 YYREEE (reference sequence). The CDR3 has 13 amino acids. The CDR3 region has the DNA TGTGCCAGCAGCTTTCTGGGGAAAGAGACCCAGTACTTC. Translating it yields CASSFLGKETQYF.

The chain couples TRBV6-6 to TRBJ1-1, with 7 bases fitting TRBD1. Germline loops: CDR1 MNHNY, CDR2 SVGAGI (reference sequence). The junction had 10 bases not matched to a gene; V was cut back by 7 bases and J by 5 bases. This CDR3 region has 14 residues. The CDR3 is CASTLTGSETEAFF. The CDR3 DNA is TGTGCCAGCACTTTGACAGGGAGTGAAACTGAAGCTTTCTTT.

This sequence joins TRBV28 and TRBJ2-6; tentative D call: TRBD2 (5 bases). From germline, CDR1 is MDHEN and CDR2 SYDVKM. The V gene lost 11 bases and the J gene lost 0 bases, with 20 bases spanning the gap. This CDR3 has 17 residues. DNA of the CDR3: TGTGCCCTGGGGAGTCTAGGTGGCGTCTCTGGGGCCAACGTCCTGACTTTC. It is translated as CALGSLGGVSGANVLTF.

The chain has TRBV27 and TRBJ1-2; no clear D. Germline V gene sequence: CDR1 MNHEY, CDR2 SMNVEV (reference sequence). This CDR3 is 13 amino acids long. The germline V and J ends were trimmed by 4 bases and 9 bases, with 15 bases remaining between them. The CDR3, as DNA: TGTGCCAGCAGTTCCCGGACCCCTGTGAGCTACACCTTC. The encoded protein is CASSSRTPVSYTF.